The 8 T cell receptor beta chains given below trace back to one sample, sequenced in a study of T cell changes during pregnancy in multiple sclerosis. Some clones are missing from TCRdb's copy, which holds only in-frame ones; the method was immunoSEQ multiplex PCR. Of 60,000 to 85,000 clones in the sample, approximately 92% were seen once. The source was peripheral blood, collected in the first trimester of pregnancy. The receptors originated from a female donor with multiple sclerosis, enrolled in a pregnancy study.

The chain carries TRBV5-1 and TRBJ2-2; weak D call: TRBD2 (6 bases). V was clipped by 4 bases and J by 5 bases, with 12 bases between them. The CDR3 is 14 residues long. Per the germline V gene, CDR1 is SGHRS and CDR2 is YFSETQ. CDR3 DNA: TGCGCCAGCAGCCTGGGACGGGGGACCGGGGAGCTGTTTTTT. This sequence encodes CASSLGRGTGELFF.

There are a few counts of this clone. The gene calls are TRBV7-2 and TRBJ1-3; D might be TRBD1 (6 bases). The germline V gene has CDR1 SGHTA and CDR2 FQGNSA. The CDR3 loop spans 15 amino acids. V lost 4 bases and J 6 bases, leaving 16 bases between the germline ends. DNA for the CDR3: TGTGCCAGCAGCTCAGACAGGCTGGCTATAAACACCATATATTTT. This translates into CASSSDRLAINTIYF.

The chain recombines TRBV7-9 with TRBJ1-4; D is unclear. The germline gives CDR1 SEHNR, CDR2 FQNEAQ (reference sequence). The V end was cut by 5 bases, the J end by 0 bases, with 10 bases between. CDR3 length equals 15 residues. The chain's CDR3 is CASSGEGATNEKLFF. CDR3 nucleotides: TGTGCCAGCAGCGGCGAGGGAGCAACTAATGAAAAACTGTTTTTT.

This clone was detected once. V gene TRBV2 combines with J gene TRBJ1-5, with D perhaps matching TRBD1 (5 bases). Trimming shortened V by 6 bases and J by 5 bases, and 14 bases separated the two germline ends. The CDR3 consists of 14 residues. Germline CDR1 SNHLY, CDR2 FYNNEI. The CDR3 DNA follows: TGTGCCAGCAGGAAGGGAGGGGCGGATCAGCCCCAGCATTTT. The encoded protein is CASRKGGADQPQHF.

The rearrangement joins TRBV30 to TRBJ2-7, with a tentative D call TRBD1 (5 bases). The CDR3 extends over 13 amino acids. The V gene's germline CDR1 is GTSNPN and CDR2 SVGIG (reference sequence). Trimming took 0 bases from V and 3 from J, leaving 9 bases between them. CDR3 coding DNA: TGTGCCTGGAGTGTAAGGGGAAGCTACGAGCAGTACTTC. It specifies CAWSVRGSYEQYF.

On this clone itself: Additional DNA sequences in this sample encode the identical CDR3. The genes are TRBV5-5 and TRBJ1-1; D gene unclear. V lost 0 bases and J 0 bases, leaving 6 bases between the germline ends. The length of the CDR3 is 14 residues. Germline lookup yields CDR1 SGHKS and CDR2 YYEKEE (reference sequence). Here the CDR3 DNA reads TGTGCCAGCAGCTTGGAGCGGTTGAACACTGAAGCTTTCTTT. Residues: CASSLERLNTEAFF. Looking up the rest from reference TRBV5-5 and TRBJ1-1 gives the full variable domain: DAGVTQSPTHLIKTRGQQVTLRCSPISGHKSVSWYQQVLGQGPQFIFQYYEKEERGRGNFPDRFSARQFPNYSSELNVNALLLGDSALYLCASSLERLNTEAFFGQGTRLTVV.

J is TRBJ1-5 and V is TRBV10-3; a weak D match, TRBD1 (5 bases). From germline, CDR1 is ENHRY and CDR2 SYGVKD. The CDR3 has 14 amino acids. Trimming left V 3 bases short and J 7 bases short, with 13 bases between. The CDR3 DNA follows: TGTGCCATCAGTGATGGGGGGGGAGGGCAGCCCCAGCATTTT. This gives the protein CAISDGGGGQPQHF.

This rearrangement joins TRBV5-1 to TRBJ2-1; 8 bases fit TRBD1. The length of the CDR3 is 15 residues. Germline CDR1 SGHRS, CDR2 YFSETQ. The trim removed 0 bases at V and 2 bases at J, leaving 1 base unmatched. The CDR3 DNA reads TGCGCCAGCAGCTTGGACAGGGGGACCTACAATGAGCAGTTCTTC. It is translated as CASSLDRGTYNEQFF.